The 31 T cell receptor beta chains reported below all come from one sample, sequenced in a study of blood T cell repertoires in COVID-19. Using immunoSEQ multiplex PCR, the repertoire was profiled, and TCRdb retains in-frame clones only, with some absent. The repertoire holds 250,000 to 350,000 clones, around nine tenths seen once, with 1.1% in the top ten. Sample: PBMCs or T cells enriched from blood (not recorded which). The receptors shown here come from a woman in her twenties or thirties who had recovered from COVID-19.

V is TRBV3-1 (or the pseudogene TRBV3-2) and J is TRBJ1-4; D unresolved. From germline, CDR1 is LGHDT and CDR2 YNNKEL (reference sequence). The CDR3 length is 12 residues. V lost 6 bases and J 5 bases, leaving 7 bases between the germline ends. The CDR3 sequence: CASRTGNEKLFF. The CDR3 DNA is TGTGCCAGCAGAACCGGGAATGAAAAACTGTTTTTT.

The chain recombines TRBV6-5 with TRBJ2-7, with D tentatively TRBD2 (6 bases). The CDR3 runs 14 residues. V was pared by 7 bases and J by 7 bases, with 20 bases between. The germline V gene has CDR1 MNHEY and CDR2 SVGAGI. The CDR3 sequence: CASITGGVVSEQYF. CDR3 DNA sequence: TGTGCCAGCATTACAGGAGGGGTCGTTTCGGAGCAGTACTTC.

The J gene is TRBJ2-7, the V gene TRBV29-1; D not resolved. CDR1 and CDR2 from the germline V gene are SQVTM and ANQGSEA. The V end was cut by 7 bases, the J end by 2 bases, with 15 bases between. This CDR3 contains 13 residues. CDR3 DNA: TGCAGCGCTGTCGACACCGGTCCCTACGAGCAGTACTTC. This translates into CSAVDTGPYEQYF.

The gene calls are TRBV18 and TRBJ2-5; the D gene is possibly TRBD1 (6 bases). This CDR3 is 14 amino acids long. Germline CDR1 reads KGHSH; CDR2 reads LQKENI. The V end lost 3 bases, the J end lost 1 base, and 9 bases lay between the germline ends. This chain's CDR3 is CASSPVRGQETQYF. CDR3 DNA: TGTGCCAGCTCACCGGTCAGGGGCCAAGAGACCCAGTACTTC.

The chain employs TRBV24-1 and TRBJ2-5, with 8 positions matching TRBD1. CDR3 length: 15 amino acids. The junction had 3 bases not matched to a gene; V was cut back by 3 bases and J by 1 base. Germline CDR1 reads KGHDR; CDR2 reads SFDVKD. In DNA form, the CDR3 reads TGTGCCACCAGTGATCGGACAGGGATCCAAGAGACCCAGTACTTC. Protein product: CATSDRTGIQETQYF.

This chain uses TRBV7-2 with TRBJ2-7; the match to TRBD2 covers 7 bases. V was clipped by 6 bases and J by 9 bases; unmatched bases: 8. CDR3 length: 12 residues. Looked up from germline, CDR1 is SGHTA and CDR2 is FQGNSA. The CDR3 bases are TGTGCCAGCAGTTCCGGGACTACGGGGCAGTACTTC. This gives the protein CASSSGTTGQYF.

The V gene is TRBV9, the J gene TRBJ2-5; 10 bases map to TRBD1. This CDR3 spans 18 amino acids. Germline V CDR1 and CDR2: SGDLS, YYNGEE. V trimming: 4 bases; J trimming: 7 bases; junction bases outside the gene matches: 19. The CDR3 DNA follows: TGTGCCAGCAGCATCCTCCCCGGGGGGACAGGGGAGGTTGGGACCCAGTACTTC. Translated: CASSILPGGTGEVGTQYF.

J is TRBJ1-4 and V is TRBV3-1 (or the pseudogene TRBV3-2); D not certain. The CDR3 is 14 residues long. Per the germline V gene, CDR1 is LGHDT and CDR2 is YNNKEL (reference sequence). Trimming stripped 2 bases from V and 7 bases from J, with 11 bases between. The CDR3 DNA follows: TGTGCCAGCAGCCAACTCGGAGGGTCTGAAAAACTGTTTTTT. Encoded protein: CASSQLGGSEKLFF.

In its sample, this clone was seen a few times. The V and J genes are TRBV11-3 and TRBJ2-1; the match to TRBD2 covers 8 bases. Germline V lookup: CDR1 SGHNT, CDR2 YENEEA. This CDR3 comprises 13 residues. J lost 9 bases, V lost 5 bases, and 6 bases had no gene match. CDR3 sequence (DNA): TGTGCCAGCAGCACCTTAGCGGGAACTGAGCAGTTCTTC. The encoded protein is CASSTLAGTEQFF.

The rearrangement links TRBV28 to TRBJ1-2; 12 bases fit TRBD1. This CDR3 contains 17 residues. CDR1 is MDHEN and CDR2 is SYDVKM in the germline V gene. Losses at the gene ends were 6 bases for V and 6 bases for J; bases not matched to a gene: 14. The CDR3 loop reads CASRSLSGTGGFDGYTF. CDR3 coding DNA: TGTGCCAGCAGATCTCTGAGCGGGACAGGGGGCTTTGATGGCTACACCTTC.

The rearrangement joins TRBV4-1 to TRBJ2-1; the match to TRBD2 covers 11 bases. V lost 3 bases, J lost 1 base, and 5 bases stayed unmatched. The CDR3 runs to 17 residues. Germline V gives CDR1 MGHRA, CDR2 YSYEKL. The CDR3 loop reads CASSQGSSGGSYNEQFF. The CDR3 DNA is TGCGCCAGCAGCCAGGGATCTAGCGGGGGGTCCTACAATGAGCAGTTCTTC.

This rearrangement joins TRBV11-1 to TRBJ2-2; 8 bases are a match to TRBD1. Germline assignment: CDR1 SGHAT and CDR2 FQDESV (reference sequence). V shed 5 bases and J 4 bases; nucleotides not matched to a gene: 9. This CDR3 has 16 amino acids. The CDR3 loop is CASSRRTGKGTGELFF. The DNA for the CDR3 is TGTGCCAGCAGCCGAAGGACAGGGAAGGGCACCGGGGAGCTGTTTTTT. Variable domain in full (rest from reference TRBV11-1 and TRBJ2-2): EAEVAQSPRYKITEKSQAVAFWCDPISGHATLYWYRQILGQGPELLVQFQDESVVDDSQLPKDRFSAERLKGVDSTLKIQPAELGDSAMYLCASSRRTGKGTGELFFGEGSRLTVL.

The rearrangement uses TRBV27 and TRBJ2-7; 11 bases are a match to TRBD1. The junction had 3 bases not matched to a gene; V was cut back by 3 bases and J by 5 bases. This CDR3 is 14 amino acids long. The germline gives CDR1 MNHEY, CDR2 SMNVEV (reference sequence). The CDR3: CASSLDRGRNEQYF. The DNA for the CDR3 is TGTGCCAGCAGTTTGGACAGGGGGCGGAACGAGCAGTACTTC.

This sequence joins TRBV6-6 and TRBJ2-7, with D possibly TRBD1 on 5 matching bases. Germline V lookup: CDR1 MNHNY, CDR2 SVGAGI (reference sequence). Trimming took off 5 bases at V and 2 bases at J, with 16 bases between the two ends. The CDR3 loop spans 15 amino acids. The CDR3 sequence is CASSKQGDSTYEQYF. CDR3 bases: TGTGCCAGCAGTAAGCAGGGTGATTCGACCTACGAGCAGTACTTC.

The chain carries TRBV4-3 and TRBJ1-4; D perhaps matches TRBD1 (6 bases). CDR3 length equals 14 residues. V was shortened by 4 bases and J by 7 bases, with 13 bases between the two germline ends. The germline CDR1 and CDR2 sequences are LGHNA and YSLEER. The CDR3 DNA is TGCGCCAGCAGCCGGAACAGGGTGGGTGAAAAACTGTTTTTT. This encodes CASSRNRVGEKLFF.

The chain is built from TRBV29-1 and TRBJ2-5, with 8 bases that match TRBD1. There are 14 residues in the CDR3. CDR1 and CDR2 from the germline V gene are SQVTM and ANQGSEA. Losses at the gene ends were 5 bases for V and 5 bases for J; bases not matched to a gene: 10. CDR3 DNA sequence: TGCAGCGTTCCTACCAGGGGGCTGGAGGAGACCCAGTACTTC. Its protein is CSVPTRGLEETQYF. Based on the CDR3 plus reference TRBV29-1 and TRBJ2-5, the full variable domain is SAVISQKPSRDICQRGTSLTIQCQVDSQVTMMFWYRQQPGQSLTLIATANQGSEATYESGFVIDKFPISRPNLTFSTLTVSNMSPEDSSIYLCSVPTRGLEETQYFGPGTRLLVL.

J is TRBJ2-7 and V is TRBV5-4, with D uncertain. Germline values: CDR1 SGHNT, CDR2 YYREEE (reference sequence). The CDR3 is 14 residues long. V lost 6 bases, J lost 2 bases, and 15 bases lay in between. The chain's CDR3 is CASTNLGKTYEQYF. CDR3 nucleotide sequence: TGTGCCAGCACAAACCTGGGCAAGACCTACGAGCAGTACTTC.

This rearrangement joins TRBV6-5 to TRBJ1-4; tentative D call: TRBD1 (6 bases). V was cut by 11 bases and J by 5 bases, with 15 bases left in between. In germline, CDR1 is MNHEY, CDR2 SVGAGI. The CDR3 loop spans 13 amino acids. The CDR3 coding sequence is TGTGCCGGTGGACAGACGACAAATGAAAAACTGTTTTTT. It specifies CAGGQTTNEKLFF.

V gene TRBV6-4 combines with J gene TRBJ2-6; D remains unclear. Germline V CDR1 and CDR2: MRHNA, SNTAGT. CDR3 size: 13 residues. V lost 6 bases and J lost 2, with 5 bases in between. The CDR3: CASRLTGANVLTF. CDR3 coding DNA: TGTGCCAGCAGACTGACTGGGGCCAACGTCCTGACTTTC.

This rearrangement joins TRBV2 to TRBJ1-1; D remains unclear. The CDR3 has 12 amino acids. CDR1 and CDR2 from the germline V gene are SNHLY and FYNNEI. Trimming took off 6 bases at V and 11 bases at J, with 16 bases between the two ends. DNA for the CDR3: TGTGCCAGCAGCGTAATAGACAAACTCGCTTTCTTT. Its translation: CASSVIDKLAFF.

This clone showed up just once. The chain is built from TRBV18 and TRBJ2-7; a weak D match, TRBD2 (5 bases). This CDR3 contains 12 residues. Germline V gene lookup returns CDR1 KGHSH and CDR2 LQKENI. Trimming pared 2 bases from V and 6 bases from J, leaving 8 bases between. The CDR3 region has the DNA TGTGCCAGCTCACCAGGGAGAGCCGAGCAGTACTTC. Its translation is CASSPGRAEQYF.

This sequence joins TRBV6-4 and TRBJ2-5; 7 bases are shared with TRBD1. V lost 6 bases and J lost 2; bases outside the gene matches: 3. Germline-derived CDR1 and CDR2 are MRHNA and SNTAGT. This CDR3 spans 13 amino acids. CDR3 amino acids: CASSRDSQETQYF. As DNA, the CDR3 is TGTGCCAGCAGCCGGGACAGTCAAGAGACCCAGTACTTC.

CDR3: CASNDRVNTEAFF. The DNA for the CDR3 is TGTGCCAGCAACGACAGGGTTAACACTGAAGCTTTCTTT. J is TRBJ1-1 and V is TRBV6-5; the match to TRBD1 covers 7 bases. This CDR3 comprises 13 residues. The V gene's germline CDR1 is MNHEY and CDR2 SVGAGI. With V trimmed by 7 bases and J by 2 bases, 4 bases remained unmatched.

The rearrangement uses TRBV11-2 and TRBJ2-7; 7 nucleotides align to TRBD2. Germline V gene lookup returns CDR1 SGHAT and CDR2 FQNNGV. V lost 5 bases, J lost 7 bases, and 14 bases stayed unmatched. The CDR3 runs 15 residues. This chain's CDR3 is CASSPDLGEGREQYF. In DNA form, the CDR3 reads TGTGCCAGCAGCCCAGATCTGGGGGAGGGGAGGGAGCAGTACTTC.

Here the CDR3 DNA reads TGTGCCAGCAGCTCCTCGCCGGTCGCCGGAAACACCATATATTTT. Protein: CASSSSPVAGNTIYF. This rearrangement joins TRBV7-2 to TRBJ1-3; no reliable D call. The CDR3 has 15 amino acids. CDR1 SGHTA and CDR2 FQGNSA come from the germline V gene. Trimming cost V 4 bases and J 4 bases, with 14 bases left between them.

V and J are TRBV14 and TRBJ2-7; 9 bases fit TRBD2. This CDR3 is 18 amino acids long. Germline V CDR1 and CDR2: SGHDN, FVKESK. Trimming cost V 2 bases and J 1 base; bases outside gene matches: 12. Here the CDR3 reads CASSQTSGPVGWSYEQYF. The CDR3, as DNA: TGTGCCAGCAGCCAAACTAGCGGGCCGGTCGGATGGTCCTACGAGCAGTACTTC.

CDR3 coding DNA: TGTGCCAGCAGCAGGACAGCTAACTATGGCTACACCTTC. This codes for CASSRTANYGYTF. This sequence joins TRBV12-3 or TRBV12-4 and TRBJ1-2; D perhaps matches TRBD1 (6 bases). The V end was cut by 6 bases, the J end by 0 bases, with 8 bases between. The CDR3 totals 13 residues.

The chain carries TRBV7-9 and TRBJ2-1; the match to TRBD2 covers 9 bases. V was clipped by 3 bases and J by 4 bases; unmatched bases: 1. This CDR3 comprises 14 residues. The V gene's germline CDR1 is SEHNR and CDR2 FQNEAQ (reference sequence). This CDR3 reads CASSLTSGYNEQFF. As DNA, the CDR3 is TGTGCCAGCAGCTTGACTAGCGGTTACAATGAGCAGTTCTTC. Using reference TRBV7-9 and TRBJ2-1 for the parts outside the CDR3, the full variable domain is DTGVSQNPRHKITKRGQNVTFRCDPISEHNRLYWYRQTLGQGPEFLTYFQNEAQLEKSRLLSDRFSAERPKGSFSTLEIQRTEQGDSAMYLCASSLTSGYNEQFFGPGTRLTVL.

V and J are TRBV3-1 (or the pseudogene TRBV3-2) and TRBJ1-5, with 9 nucleotides matching TRBD1. The CDR3 is 15 amino acids. V lost 4 bases, J lost 3 bases, and 4 bases stayed unmatched. The germline V gene has CDR1 LGHDT and CDR2 YNNKEL (reference sequence). CDR3 amino acids: CASSPTGGFNQPQHF. The CDR3 bases are TGTGCCAGCAGCCCTACAGGGGGCTTCAATCAGCCCCAGCATTTT.

The rearrangement joins TRBV7-2 to TRBJ1-1; 7 nucleotides line up with TRBD1. V trimming: 5 bases; J trimming: 4 bases; junction bases outside the gene matches: 4. The CDR3 spans 13 residues. The germline CDR1 and CDR2 sequences are SGHTA and FQGNSA. In DNA, the CDR3 is TGTGCCAGCAGCGCCCGGGACAGCACTGAAGCTTTCTTT. Amino acid sequence: CASSARDSTEAFF.

The J gene is TRBJ2-1, the V gene TRBV6-4, with TRBD2 identical over 14 bases. There are 17 residues in the CDR3. The ends lost 4 bases at V and 12 bases at J; junction bases unmatched: 14. Germline-derived CDR1 and CDR2 are MRHNA and SNTAGT. The CDR3 bases are TGTGCCAGCAGTGCTTCGTCCCGGGGACTAGCGGGAGAAGGGCAGTTCTTC. Amino acid sequence: CASSASSRGLAGEGQFF.